This entry describes one T cell receptor beta chain. As yet, its antigen is unknown. The donors were part of the validation cohort, which consisted of 120 subjects and was separate from the first cohort of about 720 subjects. The repertoire was sequenced with immunoSEQ multiplex PCR; TCRdb's copy has only in-frame clones and lacks some. The table records 150,000 to 200,000 clones, around 86% of them present only once. These data belong to a study of cytomegalovirus exposure and HLA in healthy donors. Study-wide results and limits: Per published reports, the classifier diagnosed cytomegalovirus status with high specificity and sensitivity. The study flagged some 170 TCR beta chains as cytomegalovirus-associated. In vitro testing confirmed a few CMV-associated chains as specific for CMV antigens.

V dropped 6 bases and J dropped 2 bases, with 8 bases sitting between them. CDR1 MNHEY and CDR2 SMNVEV come from the germline V gene (reference sequence). The CDR3 length is 12 residues. This chain connects TRBV27 to TRBJ2-7; tentative D call: TRBD1 (5 bases). The specimen was PBMCs. This receptor was identified in a woman aged 18-29 years in good health and CMV-seronegative. CDR3 coding DNA: TGTGCCAGCAGGGGGCTCCCCTACGAGCAGTACTTC. This codes for CASRGLPYEQYF.